The 7 T cell receptor beta chains listed next were all sequenced from one sample in a study of T cells in Graves' hyperthyroidism and ophthalmopathy. RNA transcripts yielded amplified TCR beta CDR3 regions. HTBI primers drove first-round RT-PCR of the TCR CDR3. MiXCR, applied by TCRdb to the multiplex PCR reads, yields one record per CDR3 protein. The table records fewer than 250,000 distinct CDR3 sequences, 17% of them present only once. Sample: blood. These receptors were obtained from a man between 50 and 59 years old with Graves' hyperthyroidism.

In its sample, this clonotype was seen many times. This chain links TRBV2 with TRBJ1-1; D perhaps matches TRBD1 (6 bases). This CDR3 comprises 12 residues. CDR1 SNHLY and CDR2 FYNNEI come from the germline V gene. The V end was cut by 5 bases, the J end by 5 bases, with 9 bases between. The CDR3, as DNA: TGTGCCAGCAGTAAACAGGGTACTGAAGCTTTCTTT. Its protein product is CASSKQGTEAFF.

Notes on this clonotype: No conserved phenylalanine or tryptophan is present at the end of the CDR3, so a read error is the likely explanation. The genes are TRBV3-1 and TRBJ2-5; the D gene is possibly TRBD2 (5 bases). CDR1 is LGHDT and CDR2 is YNNKEL in the germline V gene (reference sequence). CDR3 length: 14 amino acids. V lost 4 bases and J 2 bases, leaving 11 bases between the germline ends. DNA for the CDR3: TGTGCCAGCAGCCTTTCGAGGGATCAAGAGACCCAGTACTCC. Translating it yields CASSLSRDQETQYS.

This clonotype occurred a few times. This chain connects TRBV20-1 to TRBJ1-2, with D hard to call. This CDR3 has 14 amino acids. Germline V gives CDR1 DFQATT, CDR2 SNEGSKA (reference sequence). Trimming shortened V by 3 bases and J by 0 bases, and 11 bases separated the two germline ends. The CDR3 nucleotides read TGCAGTGCTAGCCCAGTGCTCCCTAACTATGGCTACACCTTC. Its translation is CSASPVLPNYGYTF.

This clonotype was observed at least ten times. V and J are TRBV5-1 and TRBJ2-3; 11 bases are a match to TRBD2. Per the germline V gene, CDR1 is SGHRS and CDR2 is YFSETQ. The CDR3 totals 15 residues. The junction had 6 bases not matched to a gene; V was cut back by 4 bases and J by 5 bases. The CDR3 spells CASSKTSGKLDTQYF. In DNA form, the CDR3 reads TGCGCCAGCAGCAAGACTAGCGGGAAGTTAGATACGCAGTATTTT.

This clonotype was seen repeatedly, ten times or more. V is TRBV2 and J is TRBJ1-2; no firm D call. Germline CDR1 reads SNHLY; CDR2 reads FYNNEI. V was clipped by 6 bases and J by 7 bases, with 15 bases between them. There are 13 residues in the CDR3. Here the CDR3 reads CASRGRLGAGYTF. The DNA of the CDR3 is TGTGCCAGCAGGGGCAGATTGGGAGCTGGCTACACCTTC.

The rearrangement uses TRBV3-1 and TRBJ2-7, with no clear D. The CDR3 contains 14 residues. The V end was cut by 0 bases, the J end by 4 bases, with 10 bases between. Germline loops: CDR1 LGHDT, CDR2 YNNKEL (reference sequence). CDR3 sequence: CASSQDPTSYEQYF. CDR3 in DNA: TGTGCCAGCAGCCAAGACCCGACCTCGTACGAGCAGTACTTC.

This clonotype was seen a handful of times. The genes are TRBV7-2 and TRBJ1-5, with 8 bases that match TRBD1. Germline CDR1 is SGHTA and CDR2 is FQGNSA. The CDR3 length is 13 residues. The ends lost 5 bases at V and 7 bases at J; junction bases unmatched: 4. The DNA for the CDR3 is TGTGCCAGCAGCATCGGGACAGGACAGCCCCAGCATTTT. Translated: CASSIGTGQPQHF.